These T cell receptor beta chains were read from a single sample in a study of blood T cell repertoires in COVID-19. Data came from immunoSEQ multiplex PCR; TCRdb stores just in-frame clones and leaves some out. The repertoire has over 100,000 clones, 75% to 85% of them found once; the top ten carry 7.9%. The source material was peripheral blood. The receptors here all came from a man between 65 and 85 years old with acute or convalescent COVID-19. Both conserved end residues are part of each CDR3. The D gene is left open where the match is weak. Only some rows state a clone size, as once, few, many or a class for expanded clones.

size: -
D: TRBD2
length: 15
J: TRBJ2-1
V: TRBV15
DNA: TGTGCCACCAGCGGGGCTAGCGGGAGAGCCAATGAGCAGTTCTTC
CDR3: CATSGASGRANEQFF

size: -
D: -
length: 17
J: TRBJ2-4
V: TRBV29-1
DNA: TGCAGCGACGACGGCTCAGGGATAGCCGGGGCCAAAAACATTCAGTACTTC
CDR3: CSDDGSGIAGAKNIQYF

size: -
D: TRBD1
length: 15
J: TRBJ2-7
V: TRBV6-5
DNA: TGTGCCAGCAGAGGACAGGGGGCGAGAAAGAACGAGCAGTACTTC
CDR3: CASRGQGARKNEQYF

size: -
D: -
length: 16
J: TRBJ2-1
V: TRBV9
DNA: TGTGCCAGCAGCGACGTAGCGCGTCATTCCTACAATGAGCAGTTCTTC
CDR3: CASSDVARHSYNEQFF

size: few
D: -
length: 14
J: TRBJ1-2
V: TRBV10-3
DNA: TGTGCCACGGCACTCGGGACTTCCCCGGGGGGCTACACCTTC
CDR3: CATALGTSPGGYTF

size: few
D: -
length: 14
J: TRBJ2-1
V: TRBV5-1
DNA: TGCGCCAGCAGCTTGGGGGACGGGACAAATGAGCAGTTCTTC
CDR3: CASSLGDGTNEQFF

size: -
D: -
length: 13
J: TRBJ1-1
V: TRBV29-1
DNA: TGCAGCGTTGCTGGACAGCTCTACACTGAAGCTTTCTTT
CDR3: CSVAGQLYTEAFF

size: -
D: -
length: 15
J: TRBJ1-5
V: TRBV6-1
DNA: TGTGCCAGCAGTGAATGGGCAGATACTAATCAGCCCCAGCATTTT
CDR3: CASSEWADTNQPQHF

size: -
D: -
length: 12
J: TRBJ2-2
V: TRBV5-1
DNA: TGCGCCAGCCGCTTACAGGATAATGAGCTGTTTTTT
CDR3: CASRLQDNELFF

size: -
D: TRBD1
length: 13
J: TRBJ1-1
V: TRBV28
DNA: TGTGCCAGCAGTACCCCAGGGGGAACTGAAGCTTTCTTT
CDR3: CASSTPGGTEAFF

size: -
D: -
length: 15
J: TRBJ2-2
V: TRBV5-1
DNA: TGCGCCAGCAGCTTGGCAATAGCGTACACCGGGGAGCTGTTTTTT
CDR3: CASSLAIAYTGELFF

size: -
D: -
length: 13
J: TRBJ1-2
V: TRBV6-5
DNA: TGTGCCAGCAGTTACAGAGATAACTATGGCTACACCTTC
CDR3: CASSYRDNYGYTF

size: few
D: TRBD1
length: 14
J: TRBJ1-2
V: TRBV27
DNA: TGTGCCAGCAGCCAGGACAGGGCTAACTATGGCTACACCTTC
CDR3: CASSQDRANYGYTF

size: few
D: TRBD1
length: 12
J: TRBJ1-2
V: TRBV5-5
DNA: TGTGCCAGCAGCTGGGGACAGGGACGCTACACCTTC
CDR3: CASSWGQGRYTF

size: -
D: TRBD1
length: 15
J: TRBJ1-1
V: TRBV3-1/TRBV3-2
DNA: TGTGCCAGCAGCCAAGTGGACAGGGCCGACACTGAAGCTTTCTTT
CDR3: CASSQVDRADTEAFF

size: -
D: TRBD2
length: 14
J: TRBJ2-7
V: TRBV3-1/TRBV3-2
DNA: TGTGCCAGCAGCAGGACTAGCGGGAACTACGAGCAGTACTTC
CDR3: CASSRTSGNYEQYF

size: once
D: -
length: 14
J: TRBJ2-7
V: TRBV9
DNA: TGTGCCAGCAGCGAGGACATCACCCCCTACGAGCAGTACTTC
CDR3: CASSEDITPYEQYF

size: -
D: -
length: 15
J: TRBJ2-5
V: TRBV9
DNA: TGTGCCAGCAGCGTAGCTGTACGGGAGCGAGAGACCCAGTACTTC
CDR3: CASSVAVRERETQYF

size: -
D: TRBD1
length: 16
J: TRBJ2-3
V: TRBV19
DNA: TGTGCCAGTAGTAGGGAGGACAGGGTAGGCACAGATACGCAGTATTTT
CDR3: CASSREDRVGTDTQYF

size: -
D: TRBD1
length: 13
J: TRBJ2-7
V: TRBV28
DNA: TGTGCCAGCAGGAACCCCAGGGGGTACGAGCAGTACTTC
CDR3: CASRNPRGYEQYF

size: -
D: TRBD2
length: 16
J: TRBJ2-2
V: TRBV28
DNA: TGTGCCAGCAGTTCCGGACTAGCGGGGGGGTACGGGGAGCTGTTTTTT
CDR3: CASSSGLAGGYGELFF

size: -
D: -
length: 19
J: TRBJ2-3
V: TRBV6-4
DNA: TGTGCCAGCAGTGACTCCCCCCAAGGAGTCACTAGACGCACAGATACGCAGTATTTT
CDR3: CASSDSPQGVTRRTDTQYF

size: -
D: -
length: 14
J: TRBJ1-3
V: TRBV5-1
DNA: TGCGCCAGCAGCTTGGACTGGGCCGGAAACACCATATATTTT
CDR3: CASSLDWAGNTIYF

size: -
D: -
length: 15
J: TRBJ2-7
V: TRBV5-1
DNA: TGCGCCAGCAGCGGAGCTTTTGACGGAAGATACGAGCAGTACTTC
CDR3: CASSGAFDGRYEQYF

size: -
D: -
length: 11
J: TRBJ2-5
V: TRBV29-1
DNA: TGCAGCGTTGATCTAGCGTCGGCCCAGTACTTC
CDR3: CSVDLASAQYF

size: -
D: -
length: 15
J: TRBJ2-1
V: TRBV5-1
DNA: TGCGCCAGCAGCTTGGCAGGAGGGGGCCTCAATGAGCAGTTCTTC
CDR3: CASSLAGGGLNEQFF

size: -
D: TRBD1
length: 14
J: TRBJ1-2
V: TRBV6-4
DNA: TGTGCCAGCAGTGACTCAACGTACAGGGGCGGCTACACCTTC
CDR3: CASSDSTYRGGYTF